The 31 T cell receptor beta chains listed next were all sequenced from one sample in a study of blood T cell repertoires in COVID-19. TCRdb keeps only in-frame clones here, not all; method: immunoSEQ multiplex PCR. The table has about 530,000 clones, about 89% seen once. Source material: peripheral blood. The receptor source for this set is a woman in her fifties or sixties with COVID-19, enrolled during active disease.

This clone was seen once. Written as DNA, the CDR3 is TGTGCCAGCAGTTCGAGCCATTTCTATGGCTACACCTTC. Its translation: CASSSSHFYGYTF. V gene TRBV27 combines with J gene TRBJ1-2; no clear D. The CDR3 has 13 amino acids. V lost 4 bases and J 4 bases, leaving 10 bases between the germline ends. Germline V lookup: CDR1 MNHEY, CDR2 SMNVEV (reference sequence).

This chain uses TRBV6-5 with TRBJ2-2, with D tentatively TRBD2 (5 bases). Trimming cost V 2 bases and J 4 bases, with 11 bases left between them. This CDR3 is built from 15 residues. Germline V gene lookup returns CDR1 MNHEY and CDR2 SVGAGI. The CDR3 sequence is CASSYQRSGTGELFF. CDR3 nucleotide sequence: TGTGCCAGCAGTTACCAGCGGTCGGGCACCGGGGAGCTGTTTTTT.

V and J are TRBV27 and TRBJ1-5; D call uncertain. Looked up from germline, CDR1 is MNHEY and CDR2 is SMNVEV (reference sequence). The CDR3 is made up of 14 amino acids. The V gene lost 8 bases and the J gene lost 2 bases, with 13 bases spanning the gap. CDR3 loop: CASGLGEGNQPQHF. CDR3 in DNA: TGTGCCAGCGGCCTCGGTGAGGGCAATCAGCCCCAGCATTTT.

The CDR3 coding sequence is TGCGCCAGCAAGGGGCGGGGGGACGAGCAGTTCTTC. Residues: CASKGRGDEQFF. The V and J genes are TRBV4-1 and TRBJ2-1; 8 bases align to TRBD2. CDR1 and CDR2 (germline): MGHRA, YSYEKL. The V and J ends lost 7 bases and 10 bases, in that order; junction bases with no gene match: 6. CDR3 size: 12 residues.

The chain has TRBV23-1 and TRBJ1-1, with D unresolved. TRBV23-1 falls under the ORF class, with uncertain function. The CDR3 has 17 amino acids. The V end lost 1 base, the J end lost 1 base, and 16 bases lay between the germline ends. The CDR3 here is CASSQCALRQANTEAFF. The CDR3 DNA reads as TGCGCCAGCAGTCAATGCGCCCTGAGGCAAGCGAACACTGAAGCTTTCTTT.

This sequence joins TRBV30 and TRBJ2-3, with D perhaps matching TRBD2 (6 bases). The CDR3 has 15 residues. With 0 bases removed from V and 6 bases from J, the gap between germline ends came to 16 bases. Germline V gene lookup returns CDR1 GTSNPN and CDR2 SVGIG (reference sequence). CDR3 nucleotides: TGTGCCTGGAGTGTACACGGGACTTGGTCGGATACGCAGTATTTT. Protein sequence: CAWSVHGTWSDTQYF.

The chain combines TRBV3-1 (or the pseudogene TRBV3-2) with TRBJ2-3, with 8 bases aligning to TRBD2. The V gene's germline CDR1 is LGHDT and CDR2 YNNKEL (reference sequence). V was clipped by 0 bases and J by 6 bases; unmatched bases: 8. CDR3 length: 16 residues. The CDR3 spells CASSQDRGGGSDTQYF. For the CDR3, the DNA is TGTGCCAGCAGCCAAGATCGGGGCGGGGGGTCCGATACGCAGTATTTT.

J is TRBJ1-4 and V is TRBV6-6; TRBD1 might be the D (5 bases). The germline V gene has CDR1 MNHNY and CDR2 SVGAGI (reference sequence). V dropped 2 bases and J dropped 7 bases, with 17 bases sitting between them. The CDR3 sequence is 16 residues long. The CDR3 here is CASSYNRRGPGEKLFF. CDR3 sequence (DNA): TGTGCCAGCAGTTACAATAGGCGGGGACCGGGTGAAAAACTGTTTTTT.

The V call is TRBV4-1, the J call TRBJ1-1, with D uncertain. CDR1 and CDR2 (germline): MGHRA, YSYEKL. The CDR3 length is 13 residues. Trimming took 1 base from V and 9 from J, leaving 12 bases between them. CDR3 in amino acids: CASSQVFPVKAFF. The DNA for the CDR3 is TGCGCCAGCAGCCAAGTCTTTCCAGTCAAAGCTTTCTTT.

The chain carries TRBV5-1 and TRBJ2-2; 13 bases line up with TRBD2. From germline, CDR1 is SGHRS and CDR2 YFSETQ. V lost 4 bases, J lost 5 bases, and 8 bases stayed unmatched. The CDR3 totals 17 residues. In DNA, the CDR3 is TGCGCCAGCAGCCTCCGTACTAGCGGGGGGGCGACCGGGGAGCTGTTTTTT. Residues: CASSLRTSGGATGELFF.

V usage is TRBV5-6 and J usage is TRBJ1-3; 9 nucleotides align to TRBD1. With V trimmed by 2 bases and J by 8 bases, 8 bases remained unmatched. This CDR3 comprises 15 residues. Germline V gene sequence: CDR1 SGHDT, CDR2 YYEEEE. CDR3 nucleotide sequence: TGTGCCAGCAGCTTCCGGGACAGGGTCTTAGACACCATATATTTT. Its protein is CASSFRDRVLDTIYF.

This clone was detected only a few times. V and J are TRBV6-5 and TRBJ1-2; 9 bases fit TRBD1. Germline V gene sequence: CDR1 MNHEY, CDR2 SVGAGI. The CDR3 has 15 amino acids. V shed 2 bases and J 4 bases; nucleotides not matched to a gene: 5. The CDR3 sequence is CASSYQGQGGYGYTF. In DNA form, the CDR3 reads TGTGCCAGCAGTTACCAGGGACAGGGAGGCTATGGCTACACCTTC.

This sequence joins TRBV2 and TRBJ1-1, with D unclear. Germline CDR1 and CDR2: SNHLY and FYNNEI. Trimming stripped 0 bases from V and 5 bases from J, with 10 bases between. The CDR3 sequence is 14 residues long. CDR3 region: CASSEARSGTEAFF. The CDR3 bases are TGTGCCAGCAGTGAAGCCCGGTCGGGGACTGAAGCTTTCTTT.

The V gene is TRBV27, the J gene TRBJ2-3; TRBD2 matches at 14 bases. The CDR3 is 18 amino acids. CDR1 and CDR2 (germline): MNHEY, SMNVEV (reference sequence). The V and J ends lost 2 bases and 2 bases, in that order; junction bases with no gene match: 6. In DNA form, the CDR3 reads TGTGCCAGCAGTTTACTGACTAGCGGGGGGGCCAACACAGATACGCAGTATTTT. Protein: CASSLLTSGGANTDTQYF.

This chain joins TRBV9 and TRBJ1-3; 7 bases match TRBD1. Trimming at V came to 6 bases and at J to 0 bases, leaving 3 bases not matched to a gene. This CDR3 has 14 amino acids. Germline V CDR1 and CDR2: SGDLS, YYNGEE. The CDR3 reads CASTDRASGNTIYF. In DNA form, the CDR3 reads TGTGCCAGCACCGACAGGGCCTCTGGAAACACCATATATTTT.

The chain employs TRBV6-4 and TRBJ2-3, with TRBD2 identical over 10 bases. Germline V lookup: CDR1 MRHNA, CDR2 SNTAGT. The CDR3 has 15 residues. V shed 0 bases and J 6 bases; nucleotides not matched to a gene: 3. CDR3 sequence (DNA): TGTGCCAGCAGTGACTCAGCGGGGGGGCCGGATACGCAGTATTTT. Its translation: CASSDSAGGPDTQYF.

The V gene is TRBV7-3, the J gene TRBJ1-3, with D possibly being TRBD1 (6 bases). Germline values: CDR1 SGHTA, CDR2 FQGTGA. The CDR3 totals 17 residues. Trimming shortened V by 5 bases and J by 0 bases, and 17 bases separated the two germline ends. In DNA form, the CDR3 reads TGTGCCAGCAGCCCCTTCAGACAGGAGATCTCTGGAAACACCATATATTTT. Translation gives CASSPFRQEISGNTIYF.

This chain joins TRBV19 and TRBJ2-2; a weak D match, TRBD1 (5 bases). This CDR3 is built from 17 residues. Trimming pared 3 bases from V and 0 bases from J, leaving 14 bases between. Germline loops: CDR1 LNHDA, CDR2 SQIVND (reference sequence). The CDR3 loop reads CASSMQLQGSNTGELFF. The CDR3 DNA reads TGTGCCAGTAGTATGCAGCTTCAGGGATCGAACACCGGGGAGCTGTTTTTT.

This clone was observed a handful of times. This chain joins TRBV27 and TRBJ2-1, with a weak D call TRBD2 (6 bases). This CDR3 region has 16 residues. Germline values: CDR1 MNHEY, CDR2 SMNVEV (reference sequence). V lost 1 base and J 4 bases, leaving 14 bases between the germline ends. The CDR3 is CASSLFTGLSYNEQFF. CDR3 sequence (DNA): TGTGCCAGCAGTTTATTTACGGGACTTTCTTACAATGAGCAGTTCTTC.

The chain employs TRBV27 and TRBJ2-7, with 8 bases that match TRBD1. This CDR3 is built from 14 residues. From germline, CDR1 is MNHEY and CDR2 SMNVEV (reference sequence). V lost 4 bases, J lost 2 bases, and 4 bases stayed unmatched. Here the CDR3 reads CASSSRDRTYEQYF. In DNA form, the CDR3 reads TGTGCCAGCAGTTCCCGGGACAGGACCTACGAGCAGTACTTC.

The chain combines TRBV3-1 (or the pseudogene TRBV3-2) with TRBJ2-7; the D gene is possibly TRBD1 (6 bases). The germline V and J ends were trimmed by 2 bases and 7 bases, with 15 bases remaining between them. Germline CDR1 is LGHDT and CDR2 is YNNKEL (reference sequence). The CDR3 contains 14 residues. CDR3 DNA sequence: TGTGCCAGCAGCCAACCCTCAACAGGGCAGGAGCAGTACTTC. This gives the protein CASSQPSTGQEQYF.

This chain joins TRBV7-2 and TRBJ2-1; a possible D gene is TRBD2 (7 bases). Trimming pared 4 bases from V and 1 base from J, leaving 11 bases between. CDR1 and CDR2 (germline): SGHTA, FQGNSA. This CDR3 contains 15 residues. CDR3 DNA sequence: TGTGCCAGCAGCTGGGGAGGGGGGTCCTACAATGAGCAGTTCTTC. Encoded protein: CASSWGGGSYNEQFF.

The chain is built from TRBV7-2 and TRBJ1-1, with D tentatively TRBD1 (5 bases). Per germline, CDR1 SGHTA and CDR2 FQGNSA. Trimming cost V 2 bases and J 3 bases, with 13 bases left between them. This CDR3 has 15 residues. The CDR3 protein is CASSLRVGGDTEAFF. CDR3 DNA: TGTGCCAGCAGCTTAAGAGTTGGGGGGGACACTGAAGCTTTCTTT. The full variable domain, in which reference TRBV7-2 and TRBJ1-1 provide the parts outside the CDR3, is GAGVSQSPSNKVTEKGKDVELRCDPISGHTALYWYRQSLGQGLEFLIYFQGNSAPDKSGLPSDRFSAERTGGSVSTLTIQRTQQEDSAVYLCASSLRVGGDTEAFFGQGTRLTVV.

The J gene is TRBJ2-6, the V gene TRBV18; D may be TRBD1 (6 bases). The CDR3 length is 16 residues. Trimming removed 3 bases from V and 0 bases from J, with 9 bases in between. The germline CDR1 and CDR2 sequences are KGHSH and LQKENI. The CDR3 sequence: CASSPLTGSGANVLTF. The CDR3 DNA follows: TGTGCCAGCTCACCGCTGACAGGCTCTGGGGCCAACGTCCTGACTTTC.

In its sample, this clone was seen once. The rearrangement joins TRBV6-1 to TRBJ1-1; D is uncertain. V lost 0 bases and J lost 6, with 17 bases in between. The CDR3 has 16 amino acids. Germline CDR1 MNHNS, CDR2 SASEGT. CDR3 sequence (DNA): TGTGCCAGCAGTGAAGCGGTGCGGTTTGAACGGGCTGAAGCTTTCTTT. Translation gives CASSEAVRFERAEAFF.

This clone is a singleton in its sample. V and J are TRBV30 and TRBJ1-1; 7 nucleotides line up with TRBD1. V lost 5 bases, J lost 0 bases, and 9 bases stayed unmatched. Germline V gene sequence: CDR1 GTSNPN, CDR2 SVGIG (reference sequence). This CDR3 is built from 15 residues. The CDR3 nucleotides read TGTGCCTGGTTTCTAAACAGGGGAATGAACACTGAAGCTTTCTTT. It specifies CAWFLNRGMNTEAFF.

V gene TRBV9 combines with J gene TRBJ2-3, with D tentatively TRBD2 (5 bases). This CDR3 is 15 amino acids long. Trimming pared 6 bases from V and 2 bases from J, leaving 16 bases between. Germline-derived CDR1 and CDR2 are SGDLS and YYNGEE. This CDR3 reads CASTIYEGVTDTQYF. CDR3 coding DNA: TGTGCCAGCACTATATATGAGGGAGTCACAGATACGCAGTATTTT.

This clone occurred once. The V and J genes are TRBV29-1 and TRBJ2-7; TRBD2 is a possible D gene (5 bases). The V gene lost 8 bases and the J gene lost 0 bases, with 11 bases spanning the gap. The CDR3 is 12 amino acids. Germline V gene data show CDR1 as SQVTM and CDR2 as ANQGSEA. CDR3 DNA sequence: TGCAGCTCCATGGGGAGCTCCTACGAGCAGTACTTC. Amino acid sequence: CSSMGSSYEQYF.

The chain carries TRBV3-1 (or the pseudogene TRBV3-2) and TRBJ1-3; weak D call: TRBD1 (5 bases). Germline CDR1 and CDR2: LGHDT and YNNKEL (reference sequence). Trimming shortened V by 3 bases and J by 0 bases, and 9 bases separated the two germline ends. This CDR3 comprises 15 residues. The CDR3 region has the DNA TGTGCCAGCAGCCAGGGGCCCAACTCTGGAAACACCATATATTTT. The encoded protein is CASSQGPNSGNTIYF.

This chain links TRBV7-9 with TRBJ1-1, with D possibly TRBD1 on 5 matching bases. Germline CDR1 reads SEHNR; CDR2 reads FQNEAQ (reference sequence). This CDR3 has 14 residues. Trimming shortened V by 7 bases and J by 1 base, and 13 bases separated the two germline ends. The CDR3 protein is CASTPGRENTEAFF. The CDR3 nucleotides read TGTGCCAGCACCCCGGGGCGGGAGAACACTGAAGCTTTCTTT. The full variable domain, completed using reference TRBV7-9 and TRBJ1-1, is DTGVSQNPRHKITKRGQNVTFRCDPISEHNRLYWYRQTLGQGPEFLTYFQNEAQLEKSRLLSDRFSAERPKGSFSTLEIQRTEQGDSAMYLCASTPGRENTEAFFGQGTRLTVV.

The V call is TRBV7-6, the J call TRBJ2-7, with 10 bases identical to TRBD1. The trim removed 0 bases at V and 3 bases at J, leaving 2 bases unmatched. The CDR3 covers 15 residues. The V gene's germline CDR1 is SGHVS and CDR2 FNYEAQ. The chain's CDR3 is CASSLAGTGDYEQYF. The CDR3 bases are TGTGCCAGCAGCTTAGCCGGGACAGGGGACTACGAGCAGTACTTC.